This TCR beta chain was sequenced for a study of cytomegalovirus exposure and HLA in healthy donors. Broader study findings: The study labeled 150 or so TCR beta chains cytomegalovirus-associated. Among the sequence variants, a highly shared cluster was likely an artifact of sequencing.

PCR was performed using 60 Vbeta and 13 Jbeta primers. Libraries were prepared by immunoSEQ multiplex PCR; TCRdb keeps only in-frame clonotypes and omits some of them. The table has 150,000 to 200,000 clones, approximately 80% seen once; the top ten hold 1.5% to 2%. Concerning this clone: What it recognizes is unknown.

Sequencing used PBMCs. This TCR was sampled from a woman aged 25 to 39 in good health and CMV-seronegative.

CDR3 nucleotide sequence: TGTGCCAGCAGTACGACAGGGGGCGCGGACACTGAAGCTTTCTTT. It is translated as CASSTTGGADTEAFF. The V call is TRBV28, the J call TRBJ1-1, with 10 nucleotides matching TRBD1. Germline loops: CDR1 MDHEN, CDR2 SYDVKM. Germline trimming cut 5 bases from V and 3 bases from J; bases unmatched to any gene: 6. The CDR3 sequence is 15 residues long.